These T cell receptor beta chains were read from a single sample in a study of T cell responses to AZD1222 COVID-19 vaccine. Clones were read by immunoSEQ multiplex PCR, and TCRdb kept only the in-frame ones, dropping some. The sample contains 75,000 to 95,000 clones, approximately 84% of which appear only once. Sequenced material: peripheral blood, taken on day 0 of AZD1222 vaccination. Receptors were obtained from an adult in good health. Each CDR3 is given with its conserved first and last residue. Each record gives: V gene, CDR3 length, clone size, D gene, J gene, CDR3 protein, CDR3 DNA. D genes are given only for firm matches. Only part of the rows carry a size: once, few, many, or a class if the clone is expanded.

>TRBV6-6|15|.|TRBD1|TRBJ1-6
CASSQEQGIQAPLHF
TGTGCCAGCAGTCAAGAACAGGGGATTCAGGCACCCCTCCACTTT
>TRBV9|13|once|TRBD1|TRBJ1-5
CASSGQGAQPQHF
TGTGCCAGCAGCGGACAGGGGGCCCAGCCCCAGCATTTT
>TRBV28|16|.|.|TRBJ2-1
CASSLYSGPRDNEQFF
TGTGCCAGCAGTTTATACTCGGGACCTCGGGACAATGAGCAGTTCTTC
>TRBV29-1|11|once|.|TRBJ2-3
CSVRQTDTQYF
TGCAGCGTTCGACAGACAGATACGCAGTATTTT
>TRBV14|16|.|.|TRBJ2-5
CASSQALATTVETQYF
TGTGCCAGCAGCCAAGCTCTAGCGACCACGGTAGAGACCCAGTACTTC
>TRBV24-1|13|few|.|TRBJ1-5
CAPDGYSNQPQHF
TGTGCCCCCGACGGGTATAGCAATCAGCCCCAGCATTTT
>TRBV7-2|15|.|TRBD2|TRBJ2-7
CASSSRLAGYYEQYF
TGTGCCAGCAGCTCGCGACTAGCGGGTTATTACGAGCAGTACTTC
>TRBV12-3/TRBV12-4|12|.|TRBD2|TRBJ2-7
CASSPPGGEQYF
TGTGCCAGCAGTCCCCCGGGGGGTGAGCAGTACTTC
>TRBV7-9|13|once|.|TRBJ2-2
CASNRALTGELFF
TGTGCCAGCAACAGGGCACTCACCGGGGAGCTGTTTTTT
>TRBV5-1|14|.|TRBD1|TRBJ2-4
CASSLWDRENIQYF
TGCGCCAGCAGCTTGTGGGACAGGGAAAACATTCAGTACTTC
>TRBV9|14|.|TRBD1|TRBJ1-6
CASSVGRGNSPLHF
TGTGCCAGCAGCGTTGGCAGGGGGAATTCACCCCTCCACTTT
>TRBV29-1|12|.|.|TRBJ1-1
CSVDRVNTEAFF
TGCAGCGTTGATAGAGTGAACACTGAAGCTTTCTTT
>TRBV25-1|14|.|.|TRBJ1-6
CASRVGSPNSPLHF
TGTGCCAGCCGAGTGGGCAGCCCTAATTCACCCCTCCACTTT
>TRBV29-1|16|.|.|TRBJ2-2
CSVEDLGRQGNGELFF
TGCAGCGTTGAAGATCTTGGTCGGCAGGGGAACGGGGAGCTGTTTTTT
>TRBV6-5|14|few|.|TRBJ2-7
CASSYSIALYEQYF
TGTGCCAGCAGTTACTCCATCGCCCTCTACGAGCAGTACTTC
>TRBV6-2/TRBV6-3|13|.|.|TRBJ1-2
CASSLQVPSGYTF
TGTGCCAGCAGCCTACAGGTCCCCAGTGGCTACACCTTC
>TRBV20-1|10|.|.|TRBJ2-1
CSARDIEQFF
TGCAGTGCTAGAGATATCGAGCAGTTCTTC
>TRBV28|15|.|TRBD2|TRBJ2-7
CASSSPGGSSYEQYF
TGTGCCAGCAGCTCCCCGGGGGGAAGCTCCTACGAGCAGTACTTC
>TRBV6-2/TRBV6-3|15|.|.|TRBJ1-4
CASSEEGSAGEKLFF
TGTGCCAGCAGCGAGGAAGGCTCAGCCGGTGAAAAACTGTTTTTT
>TRBV7-2|15|.|.|TRBJ1-3
CASSLDSDRGNTIYF
TGTGCCAGCAGCTTAGATTCAGACAGAGGGAACACCATATATTTT
>TRBV18|16|.|.|TRBJ2-4
CASSPPNGQVLNIQYF
TGTGCCAGCTCACCACCTAATGGTCAGGTATTGAACATTCAGTACTTC
>TRBV5-4|16|.|TRBD2|TRBJ2-7
CASSLAGTSGAYEQYF
TGTGCCAGCAGCTTGGCCGGAACTAGCGGGGCCTACGAGCAGTACTTC
>TRBV5-6|16|once|TRBD1|TRBJ1-2
CASSLTDGTVNYGYTF
TGTGCCAGCAGCCTAACCGATGGGACAGTAAACTATGGCTACACCTTC
>TRBV5-4|13|.|.|TRBJ1-1
CASSWPGATEAFF
TGTGCCAGCAGCTGGCCGGGGGCCACTGAAGCTTTCTTT
>TRBV4-1|16|.|TRBD1|TRBJ1-6
CASSRDSYIYNSPLHF
TGCGCCAGCAGCAGGGACAGTTACATCTATAATTCACCCCTCCACTTT
>TRBV7-9|12|.|.|TRBJ2-3
CATQEGRDTQYF
TGTGCCACCCAGGAGGGCAGAGATACGCAGTATTTT
>TRBV27|15|.|.|TRBJ1-2
CASSQTRGLLYGYTF
TGTGCCAGCAGCCAAACCAGGGGACTTCTCTATGGCTACACCTTC
>TRBV12-5|12|.|.|TRBJ1-1
CASVAGDTEAFF
TGTGCTAGTGTTGCAGGGGACACTGAAGCTTTCTTT
>TRBV24-1|15|once|TRBD1|TRBJ2-7
CATSDSIDRAHEQYF
TGTGCCACCAGTGATTCAATTGACAGGGCCCACGAGCAGTACTTC
>TRBV29-1|14|.|.|TRBJ2-1
CSVDGYEKYNEQFF
TGCAGCGTTGACGGATACGAGAAATACAATGAGCAGTTCTTC
>TRBV7-2|16|.|.|TRBJ1-5
CASSLGQGGPNQPQHF
TGTGCCAGCAGCTTAGGGCAGGGAGGCCCAAATCAGCCCCAGCATTTT
>TRBV24-1|12|.|.|TRBJ1-2
CATRARVEGYTF
TGTGCCACCAGGGCCAGGGTTGAGGGCTACACCTTC
>TRBV7-3|16|.|TRBD2|TRBJ2-1
CASSSRTSGQNNEQFF
TGTGCCAGCAGCTCACGGACTAGCGGGCAAAACAATGAGCAGTTCTTC
>TRBV6-5|14|.|.|TRBJ1-4
CASSYSNPGEKLFF
TGTGCCAGCAGTTACTCGAACCCCGGAGAAAAACTGTTTTTT
>TRBV5-5|16|.|.|TRBJ2-1
CASSLASGTSYNEQFF
TGTGCCAGCAGCTTGGCCTCAGGGACCAGCTACAATGAGCAGTTCTTC
>TRBV30|15|.|.|TRBJ1-1
CAWDERSPNDGEAFF
TGTGCCTGGGACGAGCGATCCCCCAACGACGGTGAAGCTTTCTTT
>TRBV5-4|16|.|TRBD1|TRBJ1-1
CASSSGTGSGGTEAFF
TGTGCCAGCAGCTCGGGCACAGGTTCAGGGGGCACTGAAGCTTTCTTT
>TRBV25-1|11|.|.|TRBJ2-2
CASGPTGELFF
TGTGCCAGCGGCCCCACCGGGGAGCTGTTTTTT
>TRBV9|14|.|.|TRBJ2-3
CASSPGGWADTQYF
TGTGCCAGCAGCCCAGGGGGGTGGGCAGATACGCAGTATTTT
>TRBV4-3|15|.|.|TRBJ2-3
CASSQRDRSTDTQYF
TGCGCCAGCAGCCAGCGGGACAGAAGCACAGATACGCAGTATTTT
>TRBV4-3|14|.|.|TRBJ1-2
CASSQETGSYGYTF
TGCGCCAGCAGCCAAGAAACCGGATCCTATGGCTACACCTTC
>TRBV19|15|.|.|TRBJ2-7
CASSIPGRGYYEQYF
TGTGCCAGTAGTATCCCCGGCAGGGGATACTACGAGCAGTACTTC
>TRBV9|16|.|.|TRBJ1-1
CASSESNTWQPAEAFF
TGTGCCAGCAGCGAGTCGAACACTTGGCAGCCCGCGGAAGCTTTCTTT
>TRBV6-2/TRBV6-3|14|.|.|TRBJ1-2
CASSQHRETLGYTF
TGTGCCAGCAGTCAACACAGGGAAACCCTTGGCTACACCTTC
>TRBV28|14|once|TRBD1|TRBJ1-3
CASSLDRAGNTIYF
TGTGCCAGCAGCTTAGACAGGGCTGGAAACACCATATATTTT
>TRBV12-3/TRBV12-4|11|.|.|TRBJ1-2
CASSASYGYTF
TGTGCCAGCAGTGCCTCCTATGGCTACACCTTC
>TRBV11-3|15|.|.|TRBJ2-7
CASSLGGTGRYEQYF
TGTGCCAGCAGCTTAGGCGGTACGGGTCGTTACGAGCAGTACTTC
>TRBV5-1|13|.|TRBD2|TRBJ2-5
CASSPGGGETQYF
TGCGCCAGCAGCCCGGGAGGGGGGGAGACCCAGTACTTC
>TRBV3-1/TRBV3-2|14|.|.|TRBJ1-4
CASSQMRTNEKLFF
TGTGCCAGCAGCCAAATGCGAACTAATGAAAAACTGTTTTTT
>TRBV4-2|18|.|.|TRBJ2-6
CASSQVAGSSSGANVLTF
TGTGCCAGCAGCCAAGTAGCAGGGTCAAGCTCTGGGGCCAACGTCCTGACTTTC
>TRBV7-2|16|once|TRBD2|TRBJ2-2
CASSSASGSNTGELFF
TGTGCCAGCAGCTCCGCCAGCGGGAGCAACACCGGGGAGCTGTTTTTT
>TRBV2|14|.|.|TRBJ1-6
CASSTGGWNSPLHF
TGTGCCAGCAGTACCGGAGGGTGGAATTCACCCCTCCACTTT
>TRBV6-5|13|.|.|TRBJ1-1
CASSLRQGTEAFF
TGTGCCAGCAGCTTACGGCAGGGCACTGAAGCTTTCTTT
>TRBV29-1|12|.|TRBD1|TRBJ2-5
CSVMTGAETQYF
TGCAGCGTGATGACAGGGGCAGAGACCCAGTACTTC
>TRBV7-9|12|few|.|TRBJ2-7
CATRPANGEQYF
TGTGCCACCCGACCAGCTAATGGTGAGCAGTACTTC
>TRBV5-8|13|.|TRBD1|TRBJ1-3
CASSPTGGNTIYF
TGTGCCAGCAGCCCGACAGGGGGCAACACCATATATTTT
>TRBV5-5|15|once|.|TRBJ1-1
CASGPRPQVNTEAFF
TGTGCCAGCGGCCCCCGCCCCCAGGTGAACACTGAAGCTTTCTTT
>TRBV5-5|15|few|TRBD2|TRBJ2-1
CASSLDIAGGLGPFF
TGTGCCAGCAGCTTGGATATAGCGGGGGGGCTCGGGCCGTTCTTC
>TRBV6-5|13|.|.|TRBJ1-2
CASSYSRERGYTF
TGTGCCAGCAGTTACTCGAGGGAGAGGGGCTACACCTTC